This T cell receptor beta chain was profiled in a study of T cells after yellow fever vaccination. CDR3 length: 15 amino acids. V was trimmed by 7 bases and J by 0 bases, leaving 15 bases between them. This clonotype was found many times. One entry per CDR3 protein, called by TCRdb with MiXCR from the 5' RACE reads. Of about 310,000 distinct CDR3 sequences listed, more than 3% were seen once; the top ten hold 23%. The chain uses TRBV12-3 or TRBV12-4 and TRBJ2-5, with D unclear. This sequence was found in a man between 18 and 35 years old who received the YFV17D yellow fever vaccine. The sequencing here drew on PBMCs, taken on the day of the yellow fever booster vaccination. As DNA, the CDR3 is TGTGCCAGCACCGTGGGCGGCTCATACCAAGAGACCCAGTACTTC. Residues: CASTVGGSYQETQYF.